The 6 T cell receptor beta chains presented below share a single source sample, sequenced in a study of T cell repertoires in cytomegalovirus infection. Using its own MiXCR run on the reads, TCRdb lists one record per CDR3 protein. This table has 200,000 or so distinct CDR3 sequences, 28% appearing once. Sample: PBMCs. The receptor source for this set is a human donor in good health (CMV status not recorded). Some clones in this sample may be carry-over from other donors' samples.

The J gene is TRBJ1-3, the V gene TRBV6-1; a weak D match, TRBD1 (6 bases). CDR1 is MNHNS and CDR2 is SASEGT in the germline V gene. Trimming took off 7 bases at V and 0 bases at J, with 16 bases between the two ends. The CDR3 runs to 16 residues. CDR3: CASKPTGPDSGNTIYF. The CDR3 coding sequence is TGTGCCAGCAAACCGACAGGACCGGACTCTGGAAACACCATATATTTT.

This clonotype was picked up a small number of times. The chain joins TRBV7-8 to TRBJ2-7, with D maybe TRBD2 (5 bases). CDR1 is SGHVS, CDR2 FQNEAQ, per germline. The CDR3 has 13 amino acids. The V gene lost 5 bases and the J gene lost 3 bases, with 11 bases spanning the gap. CDR3 sequence (DNA): TGTGCCAGCAGCCGGGGTGGGGTCTACGAGCAGTACTTC. Its translation is CASSRGGVYEQYF.

Only one count was recorded for this clonotype. The V and J genes are TRBV20-1 and TRBJ1-2; tentative D call: TRBD1 (6 bases). CDR1 and CDR2 from the germline V gene are DFQATT and SNEGSKA (reference sequence). The CDR3 is 12 amino acids. Trimming stripped 1 base from V and 14 bases from J, with 17 bases between. The CDR3 DNA reads TGCAGTGCTAGAGCCGGGGGGGGGGCGCAGACCTTC. Amino acids: CSARAGGGAQTF.

A few counts support this clonotype. The V and J genes are TRBV6-2 or TRBV6-3 and TRBJ1-5; D remains unclear. Germline V CDR1 and CDR2: MNHEY, SVGEGT. V was pared by 6 bases and J by 5 bases, with 14 bases between. This CDR3 is built from 14 residues. CDR3: CASSPDYGDQPQHF. CDR3 sequence (DNA): TGTGCCAGCAGCCCAGACTATGGTGATCAGCCCCAGCATTTT.

The genes are TRBV29-1 and TRBJ1-3; D unresolved. The CDR3 length is 11 residues. The ends were cut back, 7 bases at V and 2 bases at J, with 6 bases in the middle. Germline loops: CDR1 SQVTM, CDR2 ANQGSEA. CDR3 sequence reads: CSAITGNTIYF. The CDR3 bases are TGCAGCGCCATAACTGGAAACACCATATATTTT.

This clonotype showed up many times. The chain joins TRBV7-6 to TRBJ2-2; the match to TRBD2 covers 9 bases. Per germline, CDR1 SGHVS and CDR2 FNYEAQ. CDR3 length: 18 residues. V trimming: 4 bases; J trimming: 0 bases; junction bases outside the gene matches: 9. The CDR3 nucleotides are TGTGCCAGCAGCTCAGGGCGTAGCGGGGGAGCGAACACCGGGGAGCTGTTTTTT. Its protein is CASSSGRSGGANTGELFF.